This TCR beta chain is from a study of blood T cell repertoires in COVID-19. Background on the study: PBMCs, B-cell-depleted T cells, or T cells were the source of the cDNA or gDNA that made up the material.

TCRdb's copy holds only in-frame clones and misses some; the assay was immunoSEQ multiplex PCR. In the table there are approximately 120,000 clones, about 80% of which are singletons. The CDR3 has 12 residues. V was cut by 2 bases and J by 6 bases, with 8 bases left in between. Germline CDR1 SEHNR, CDR2 FQNEAQ (reference sequence). Sample: peripheral blood. V is TRBV7-9 and J is TRBJ2-7; perhaps TRBD1 as D (6 bases). This TCR was sampled from a man aged 60 to 69 with acute or convalescent COVID-19. The CDR3 protein is CASSLRGIEQYF. DNA for the CDR3: TGTGCCAGCAGCTTAAGGGGGATCGAGCAGTACTTC.